This entry describes one T cell receptor beta chain. Its antigen is currently unknown. The data were taken from a study of beta chain features in type 1 diabetes. Background on the study: Taken together, all samples contributed 107,917,701 examined sorted cells.

Reverse transcription of all isolated RNA meant that expressed TCRB transcripts were sequenced. The method was immunoSEQ multiplex PCR; TCRdb's version includes in-frame clones alone and lacks a portion of them. This sample carries fewer than 250,000 clones, around 10% of them seen once, and the ten largest clones take approximately 0.03%. Study-level findings and limits: There was a moderate but significant shortening of TCRB CDR3s in all four CD4+ subsets of Type 1 diabetes patients. The question left open here concerned HLA type influencing TCRB rearrangement.

Trimming removed 0 bases from V and 7 bases from J, with 13 bases in between. Germline CDR1 SGHNT, CDR2 YYREEE (reference sequence). The CDR3 contains 15 residues. The gene calls are TRBV5-4 and TRBJ2-2; no definite D call. The sequence came from a woman under 30 in good health. The sample comprised naive CD4+ T cells from blood. The CDR3 sequence is CASSLVTSPIGELFF. The CDR3 DNA reads TGTGCCAGCAGCTTGGTCACAAGTCCCATCGGGGAGCTGTTTTTT.